The rows below give T cell receptor beta chains drawn from one sample of a study of T cell responses to AZD1222 COVID-19 vaccine. Using immunoSEQ multiplex PCR, the repertoire was profiled, and TCRdb retains in-frame clones only, with some absent. This table has 55,000 to 65,000 clones, approximately 88% appearing once. This specimen was peripheral blood, taken on day 0 of AZD1222 vaccination. These receptors were collected from an adult in good health. The CDR3 runs from the conserved cysteine through the conserved F or W. The D gene is left open where the match is weak. Expanded clones are given a class, and other clones once, few, many or no size at all.

abundance,d_gene,j_gene,v_gene,CDR3aa,CDR3nt
.,.,TRBJ2-1,TRBV24-1,CATSGGDSTLAEQFF,TGTGCCACCAGTGGGGGGGACAGTACTTTAGCTGAGCAGTTCTTC
.,.,TRBJ1-1,TRBV18,CASSHVGTEAFF,TGTGCCAGCTCACACGTAGGAACTGAAGCTTTCTTT
.,.,TRBJ1-2,TRBV5-6,CASTRLAHSYGYTF,TGTGCCAGCACCCGCCTGGCCCATAGCTATGGCTACACCTTC
.,TRBD2,TRBJ2-3,TRBV19,CASRSRGGRSTDTQYF,TGTGCCAGTAGGTCTCGGGGCGGGAGATCGACAGATACGCAGTATTTT
.,.,TRBJ2-2,TRBV7-9,CASSLGPSDTGELFF,TGTGCCAGCAGCTTAGGGCCTAGCGACACCGGGGAGCTGTTTTTT
once,.,TRBJ1-3,TRBV29-1,CSVYREGGNTIYF,TGCAGCGTTTACAGGGAAGGAGGAAACACCATATATTTT
.,.,TRBJ1-5,TRBV19,CASGKYQPQHF,TGTGCCAGTGGCAAGTATCAGCCCCAGCATTTT
.,TRBD1,TRBJ1-6,TRBV6-5,CASSRDRGQNSPLHF,TGTGCCAGCAGTCGTGACAGGGGGCAGAATTCACCCCTCCACTTT
.,.,TRBJ1-2,TRBV12-3/TRBV12-4,CASSRSNYGYTF,TGTGCCAGCAGTCGGTCTAACTATGGCTACACCTTC
.,TRBD2,TRBJ2-7,TRBV10-3,CAISDLTASGPRAYEQYF,TGTGCCATCAGTGACCTAACTGCTAGCGGCCCTCGGGCCTACGAGCAGTACTTC
once,.,TRBJ1-1,TRBV7-9,CASSLGTVPRGYTEAFF,TGTGCCAGCAGCTTAGGCACAGTCCCACGGGGGTACACTGAAGCTTTCTTT
.,.,TRBJ2-7,TRBV4-2,CASSQVGAYEQYF,TGTGCCAGCAGCCAAGTTGGAGCGTACGAGCAGTACTTC
.,.,TRBJ1-2,TRBV5-4,CASSLGGQNIYGYTF,TGTGCCAGCAGCTTGGGTGGACAGAATATCTATGGCTACACCTTC
medium-sized,TRBD1,TRBJ1-6,TRBV7-9,CASSYGQGFWNSPLHF,TGTGCCAGCAGCTACGGACAGGGCTTTTGGAATTCACCCCTCCACTTT
.,TRBD1,TRBJ2-5,TRBV15,CATSRGDRWTQYF,TGTGCCACCAGCAGGGGGGACAGGTGGACCCAGTACTTC
.,.,TRBJ1-2,TRBV5-6,CASSSGPGRLNYGYTF,TGTGCCAGCAGCTCCGGCCCAGGCAGGCTTAACTATGGCTACACCTTC
.,TRBD2,TRBJ2-3,TRBV10-3,CAISNGGGRGDTQYF,TGTGCCATCAGTAACGGGGGAGGGCGAGGAGATACGCAGTATTTT
.,.,TRBJ2-6,TRBV11-3,CASSSQGSSGANVLTF,TGTGCCAGCAGCTCCCAGGGGTCGTCTGGGGCCAACGTCCTGACTTTC
.,TRBD1,TRBJ1-1,TRBV12-3/TRBV12-4,CASRPYRDSKPFF,TGTGCCAGCAGACCCTACCGGGACAGTAAGCCTTTCTTT
.,.,TRBJ2-3,TRBV12-3/TRBV12-4,CASNGLSDTQYF,TGTGCCAGCAACGGGCTCAGTGATACGCAGTATTTT
.,TRBD1,TRBJ1-2,TRBV24-1,CATSESGTGRRYTF,TGTGCCACCAGTGAATCCGGGACAGGCCGACGCTACACCTTC
.,.,TRBJ2-5,TRBV11-3,CASSLSQGGETQYF,TGTGCCAGCAGCTTAAGCCAGGGGGGTGAGACCCAGTACTTC
.,.,TRBJ1-1,TRBV7-6,CASSSIGLNTEAFF,TGTGCCAGCAGCTCAATTGGACTGAACACTGAAGCTTTCTTT
many,.,TRBJ1-1,TRBV6-2/TRBV6-3,CASSYSSLLNTEAFF,TGTGCCAGCAGTTACTCTTCCCTCTTGAACACTGAAGCTTTCTTT
.,.,TRBJ1-5,TRBV5-1,CASSLDGKRDQPQHF,TGCGCCAGCAGCTTGGATGGAAAGCGGGATCAGCCCCAGCATTTT
few,TRBD1,TRBJ2-7,TRBV6-5,CASSTEGDRAYEQYF,TGTGCCAGCAGTACTGAGGGGGACAGAGCCTACGAGCAGTACTTC
.,.,TRBJ1-1,TRBV9,CASTRGTVNTEAFF,TGTGCCAGCACCCGCGGGACGGTGAACACTGAAGCTTTCTTT
.,.,TRBJ2-1,TRBV6-2/TRBV6-3,CASSYDPVGNNEQFF,TGTGCCAGCAGTTACGATCCGGTCGGGAACAATGAGCAGTTCTTC
.,TRBD1,TRBJ2-7,TRBV29-1,CSVTPRQGSEQYF,TGCAGCGTTACTCCCAGACAGGGAAGCGAGCAGTACTTC
.,.,TRBJ2-3,TRBV12-5,CASQLRDFTDTQYF,TGTGCTAGTCAACTCCGGGACTTCACAGATACGCAGTATTTT
.,.,TRBJ1-5,TRBV2,CASSEATQAQPQHF,TGTGCCAGCAGTGAAGCGACTCAAGCTCAGCCCCAGCATTTT
.,TRBD1,TRBJ1-1,TRBV9,CASSATGVLAEAFF,TGTGCCAGCAGCGCAACAGGGGTTTTGGCTGAAGCTTTCTTT
.,.,TRBJ2-1,TRBV14,CASSPSSGTPKNEQFF,TGTGCCAGCAGCCCCTCCTCCGGGACCCCTAAGAATGAGCAGTTCTTC
.,.,TRBJ2-7,TRBV11-2,CASTTTDRGNPYEQYF,TGTGCCAGCACCACGACAGATAGGGGTAACCCCTACGAGCAGTACTTC
.,.,TRBJ2-7,TRBV3-1/TRBV3-2,CASSQNRVGYEQYF,TGTGCCAGCAGCCAAAACAGGGTTGGCTACGAGCAGTACTTC
.,TRBD1,TRBJ1-5,TRBV29-1,CSPKGGTGEGVSNQPQHF,TGCAGCCCTAAAGGAGGGACAGGGGAGGGGGTGAGCAATCAGCCCCAGCATTTT
.,TRBD1,TRBJ1-6,TRBV7-8,CASSLQTGRNSPLHF,TGTGCCAGCAGCTTACAGACAGGGCGGAATTCACCCCTCCACTTT
.,TRBD1,TRBJ2-2,TRBV4-1,CASSLYGQGNPGELFF,TGCGCCAGCAGCCTTTACGGACAGGGGAATCCCGGGGAGCTGTTTTTT